This T cell receptor (beta chain) was retrieved from a study of regulatory T cells in long-lasting Graves disease. Noted time point: newly diagnosed GD, antithyroid drugs for less than 3 months. RNA from PBMCs was the source of the TCR library. Per the germline V gene, CDR1 is SNHLY and CDR2 is FYNNEI. The CDR3 extends over 14 amino acids. The germline V and J ends were trimmed by 4 bases and 1 base, with 7 bases remaining between them. HTBI primers from iRepertoire and Arm-PCR of CDR3 regions yielded the TCR beta libraries. TCRdb re-derived calls from the multiplex PCR reads in MiXCR, one entry per CDR3 protein. The sample has about 620,000 distinct CDR3 sequences; roughly 16% are singletons. This clonotype showed up many times. The same sample was also used in a study of T cells in Graves' hyperthyroidism and ophthalmopathy.

The rearrangement joins TRBV2 to TRBJ2-2; D ambiguous. The TCR comes from a woman younger than 45 with Graves disease. This specimen consisted of peripheral blood mononuclear cells (PBMCs), obtained at new diagnosis, from a patient treated with antithyroid drugs. CDR3 sequence: CASSVERNTGELFF. CDR3 in DNA: TGTGCCAGCAGTGTTGAGCGGAACACCGGGGAGCTGTTTTTT.